This T cell receptor (beta chain) was found in a study of long-term antiretroviral therapy in people with HIV. Background on the study: By about a decade, the earliest samples predate the 2015 immediate-ART recommendation. Study-level points and caveats: Repertoires looked antigen-experienced, with only a slight naive shift after ART. The data indicate that diversity increased after ART but remained below transplant donor controls.

Per individual, the PBMC samples numbered at least one pre-ART and at least two post-ART. Notes on this clone: Its antigen is as yet unknown.

Trimming pared 0 bases from V and 0 bases from J, leaving 9 bases between. Germline CDR1 reads LGHNA; CDR2 reads YNFKEQ. This CDR3 spans 16 amino acids. Runs used v3.0 of the immunoSEQ assay and were done at survey level. Clones were sequenced by immunoSEQ multiplex PCR, and TCRdb holds only the in-frame ones, with some missing. The table shows around 25,000 clones, with roughly 86% occurring only once. The source material was unsorted PBMCs, sampled 1.9 years after starting antiretroviral therapy. The V call is TRBV4-2, the J call TRBJ2-1; D possibly matches TRBD1 or TRBD2 (5 bases each). This clonotype was sampled from a woman in her 30s with HIV. CDR3 in DNA: TGTGCCAGCAGCCAAGACGAGGGGAGCTCCTACAATGAGCAGTTCTTC. This translates into CASSQDEGSSYNEQFF.